This passage covers 25 T cell receptor beta chains from one sample sequenced in a study of T cell changes during pregnancy in multiple sclerosis. The data were produced by immunoSEQ multiplex PCR, yet TCRdb's version contains in-frame clones alone and is incomplete. The sample has about 80,000 clones; roughly nine tenths are singletons. The input for sequencing was peripheral blood, taken before pregnancy. Source of these receptors: a female donor with multiple sclerosis, enrolled in a pregnancy study.

The V call is TRBV5-6, the J call TRBJ2-1, with unresolved D. V lost 0 bases and J 2 bases, leaving 9 bases between the germline ends. Germline lookup yields CDR1 SGHDT and CDR2 YYEEEE. The CDR3 spans 15 residues. The CDR3 nucleotides are TGTGCCAGCAGCTTGGTCGGAGCAGCCTACAATGAGCAGTTCTTC. Its translation is CASSLVGAAYNEQFF.

The chain is built from TRBV11-2 and TRBJ1-3; maybe TRBD1 (5 bases). Germline V lookup: CDR1 SGHAT, CDR2 FQNNGV. The CDR3 is 18 residues long. V was pared by 5 bases and J by 0 bases, with 20 bases between. This chain's CDR3 is CASSQQVGTSISGNTIYF. For the CDR3, the DNA is TGTGCCAGCAGCCAGCAAGTCGGGACTTCCATCTCTGGAAACACCATATATTTT.

The rearrangement links TRBV29-1 to TRBJ2-7; 7 positions match TRBD1. The junction had 12 bases not matched to a gene; V was cut back by 1 base and J by 6 bases. Per germline, CDR1 SQVTM and CDR2 ANQGSEA. The CDR3 runs to 15 residues. This chain's CDR3 is CSVEGVPGGSPEQYF. The DNA of the CDR3 is TGCAGCGTTGAAGGGGTACCAGGGGGATCGCCCGAGCAGTACTTC.

The V gene is TRBV9, the J gene TRBJ2-3; D is unresolved. Germline V gene sequence: CDR1 SGDLS, CDR2 YYNGEE. The CDR3 length is 12 residues. The germline V and J ends were trimmed by 5 bases and 3 bases, with 7 bases remaining between them. DNA of the CDR3: TGTGCCAGCAGTGACTTTACAGATACGCAGTATTTT. Residues: CASSDFTDTQYF.

V is TRBV28 and J is TRBJ1-5; 8 bases match TRBD1. The junction had 4 bases not matched to a gene; V was cut back by 2 bases and J by 4 bases. The length of the CDR3 is 15 residues. The germline V gene encodes CDR1 MDHEN and CDR2 SYDVKM. CDR3 sequence (DNA): TGTGCCAGCAGTTTACCAGGGGGCTCAAATCAGCCCCAGCATTTT. This sequence encodes CASSLPGGSNQPQHF.

The V gene is TRBV19, the J gene TRBJ2-5, with D maybe TRBD2 (6 bases). This CDR3 has 15 residues. Trimming pared 4 bases from V and 5 bases from J, leaving 17 bases between. Looked up from germline, CDR1 is LNHDA and CDR2 is SQIVND (reference sequence). This chain's CDR3 is CASSSFQGGGETQYF. In nucleotides, the CDR3 is TGTGCCAGTAGTAGTTTTCAGGGAGGCGGGGAGACCCAGTACTTC.

This chain joins TRBV10-3 and TRBJ2-6; TRBD1 is a possible D gene (6 bases). The CDR3 sequence is 19 residues long. Per germline, CDR1 ENHRY and CDR2 SYGVKD. V lost 2 bases and J 0 bases, leaving 17 bases between the germline ends. The CDR3 sequence is CAISEMPDRLNSGANVLTF. DNA for the CDR3: TGTGCCATCAGTGAGATGCCCGACAGGCTGAACTCTGGGGCCAACGTCCTGACTTTC.

J is TRBJ2-4 and V is TRBV13; D perhaps matches TRBD2 (5 bases). The CDR3 is 15 residues long. V lost 5 bases, J lost 3 bases, and 14 bases lay in between. Per the germline V gene, CDR1 is PRHDT and CDR2 is FYEKMQ (reference sequence). DNA for the CDR3: TGTGCCAGCAGCCCGCCGCGGAGCGGCAAAAACATTCAGTACTTC. Its translation: CASSPPRSGKNIQYF.

The J gene is TRBJ1-1, the V gene TRBV28; 7 bases are a match to TRBD1. V dropped 4 bases and J dropped 1; count of bases not matched to a gene: 9. The CDR3 has 16 residues. Germline V gives CDR1 MDHEN, CDR2 SYDVKM. Here the CDR3 reads CASSWNRRTGNTEAFF. CDR3 nucleotides: TGTGCCAGCAGTTGGAACCGCCGGACAGGGAACACTGAAGCTTTCTTT. Looking up the rest from reference TRBV28 and TRBJ1-1 gives the full variable domain: DVKVTQSSRYLVKRTGEKVFLECVQDMDHENMFWYRQDPGLGLRLIYFSYDVKMKEKGDIPEGYSVSREKKERFSLILESASTNQTSMYLCASSWNRRTGNTEAFFGQGTRLTVV.

V and J are TRBV30 and TRBJ2-5; perhaps TRBD2 as D (6 bases). This CDR3 is 14 amino acids long. Between the trimmed V and J ends, which lost 1 base and 2 bases, there was a span of 11 bases. The germline V gene encodes CDR1 GTSNPN and CDR2 SVGIG (reference sequence). CDR3 sequence: CAWSGTTTQETQYF. The CDR3 DNA follows: TGTGCCTGGAGTGGGACTACCACTCAAGAGACCCAGTACTTC.

The chain couples TRBV27 to TRBJ1-5; tentatively, D is TRBD1 (5 bases). V gave up 4 bases and J gave up 7 bases, with 14 bases separating them. The germline V gene encodes CDR1 MNHEY and CDR2 SMNVEV (reference sequence). CDR3 length equals 14 residues. CDR3 coding DNA: TGTGCCAGCAGTTCATTGGGGGGGGGACAGCCCCAGCATTTT. Its translation is CASSSLGGGQPQHF.

The chain employs TRBV4-2 and TRBJ1-1, with a possible D match to TRBD1 (5 bases). The CDR3 consists of 18 residues. The ends were cut back, 0 bases at V and 2 bases at J, with 19 bases in the middle. Per germline, CDR1 LGHNA and CDR2 YNFKEQ. CDR3 coding DNA: TGTGCCAGCAGCCAAGATTCCTACAGTGGGACTGGTAACACTGAAGCTTTCTTT. This gives the protein CASSQDSYSGTGNTEAFF.

The gene calls are TRBV5-1 and TRBJ2-5; D gene unclear. CDR3 length equals 14 residues. V lost 4 bases and J 5 bases, leaving 15 bases between the germline ends. Germline-derived CDR1 and CDR2 are SGHRS and YFSETQ. The CDR3 here is CASSPGAGLETQYF. CDR3 sequence (DNA): TGCGCCAGCAGCCCTGGCGCAGGTTTGGAGACCCAGTACTTC.

The chain recombines TRBV5-4 with TRBJ1-5; D gene unclear. V was trimmed by 1 base and J by 3 bases, leaving 5 bases between them. From germline, CDR1 is SGHNT and CDR2 YYREEE (reference sequence). The CDR3 contains 13 residues. Here the CDR3 DNA reads TGTGCCAGCAGCTTGTGGCTCAATCAGCCCCAGCATTTT. It codes for CASSLWLNQPQHF.

The chain combines TRBV27 with TRBJ2-7; 7 positions match TRBD1. This CDR3 comprises 14 residues. The germline V gene encodes CDR1 MNHEY and CDR2 SMNVEV (reference sequence). V shed 5 bases and J 6 bases; nucleotides not matched to a gene: 10. The DNA for the CDR3 is TGTGCCAGCAGTAGCGACAGGGCGGTAATCGAGCAGTACTTC. Protein sequence: CASSSDRAVIEQYF.

This clone occurred once. The V call is TRBV15, the J call TRBJ2-7, with TRBD2 identical over 14 bases. Trimming took 2 bases from V and 4 from J; bases not matched to a gene: 13. CDR3 length equals 19 residues. Germline CDR1 reads LNHNV; CDR2 reads YYDKDF (reference sequence). The CDR3 region has the DNA TGTGCCACCAGCAGATTAAGTGGGACTAGCGGGAGATTGGGTTACGAGCAGTACTTC. This sequence encodes CATSRLSGTSGRLGYEQYF.

The chain is built from TRBV6-8 and TRBJ1-5; TRBD1 might be the D (6 bases). CDR3 length: 16 residues. CDR1 is MNHGY and CDR2 is SAAAGT in the germline V gene. V lost 7 bases and J 0 bases, leaving 16 bases between the germline ends. CDR3 nucleotides: TGTGCCAGCAAGGACAGACAGCATTATAGCAATCAGCCCCAGCATTTT. It is translated as CASKDRQHYSNQPQHF.

This chain connects TRBV5-6 to TRBJ2-3; TRBD2 is a possible D gene (5 bases). V dropped 2 bases and J dropped 0 bases, with 7 bases sitting between them. CDR3 length: 14 residues. Germline CDR1 is SGHDT and CDR2 is YYEEEE. CDR3 bases: TGTGCCAGCAGCTTTGGACTCAGCACAGATACGCAGTATTTT. Its protein product is CASSFGLSTDTQYF. Supplemented by reference TRBV5-6 and TRBJ2-3, the full variable domain reads DAGVTQSPTHLIKTRGQQVTLRCSPKSGHDTVSWYQQALGQGPQFIFQYYEEEERQRGNFPDRFSGHQFPNYSSELNVNALLLGDSALYLCASSFGLSTDTQYFGPGTRLTVL.

CDR3 protein: CASGLGQSYGYTF. The DNA for the CDR3 is TGTGCCAGCGGTCTGGGACAGAGCTATGGCTACACCTTC. The chain uses TRBV28 and TRBJ1-2; 7 bases align to TRBD1. CDR1 is MDHEN, CDR2 SYDVKM, per germline. The J segment lost 4 bases and the V segment lost 8 bases, leaving 7 bases of the junction unmatched. The CDR3 runs 13 residues.

A single count supports this clone. The rearrangement joins TRBV6-1 to TRBJ2-2, with TRBD1 matching 9 bases. In germline, CDR1 is MNHNS, CDR2 SASEGT. The CDR3 has 16 residues. V trimming: 4 bases; J trimming: 0 bases; junction bases outside the gene matches: 3. The CDR3 here is CASSGGQGSNTGELFF. The CDR3 DNA follows: TGTGCCAGCAGTGGGGGACAGGGATCGAACACCGGGGAGCTGTTTTTT.

This clone was seen a single time. The rearrangement joins TRBV28 to TRBJ2-1; D not certain. Per the germline V gene, CDR1 is MDHEN and CDR2 is SYDVKM. This CDR3 contains 14 residues. Trimming shortened V by 3 bases and J by 3 bases, and 9 bases separated the two germline ends. This CDR3 is CASSLSENYNEQFF. DNA for the CDR3: TGTGCCAGCAGTTTGAGCGAGAACTACAATGAGCAGTTCTTC.

This clone appeared once. The DNA for the CDR3 is TGCAGCGTTGAAAAGAGGGGGGAGACCCAGTACTTC. Amino acids: CSVEKRGETQYF. The rearrangement links TRBV29-1 to TRBJ2-5, with a possible D match to TRBD1 (6 bases). V gave up 2 bases and J gave up 5 bases, with 9 bases separating them. Germline CDR1 reads SQVTM; CDR2 reads ANQGSEA. The CDR3 is 12 amino acids.

This clone was found once. V and J are TRBV7-6 and TRBJ2-3, with 8 bases matching TRBD2. The trim removed 1 base at V and 2 bases at J, leaving 5 bases unmatched. The length of the CDR3 is 16 residues. Germline CDR1 is SGHVS and CDR2 is FNYEAQ. The chain's CDR3 is CASSLGTSGSTDTQYF. The CDR3, as DNA: TGTGCCAGCAGCTTAGGAACTAGCGGATCCACAGATACGCAGTATTTT.

The chain uses TRBV9 and TRBJ2-1, with D maybe TRBD2 (6 bases). Germline loops: CDR1 SGDLS, CDR2 YYNGEE. Trimming shortened V by 2 bases and J by 7 bases, and 10 bases separated the two germline ends. The CDR3 is 13 residues long. CDR3 bases: TGTGCCAGCAGCGTGTACAGCGGGAATGAGCAGTTCTTC. This codes for CASSVYSGNEQFF.

V and J are TRBV7-6 and TRBJ2-7; 10 bases map to TRBD1. CDR3 length: 15 amino acids. Trimming cost V 4 bases and J 2 bases; bases outside gene matches: 5. CDR1 and CDR2 (germline): SGHVS, FNYEAQ. CDR3: CASSSRDRGPYEQYF. CDR3 DNA: TGTGCCAGCAGCTCCCGGGACAGGGGTCCCTACGAGCAGTACTTC.